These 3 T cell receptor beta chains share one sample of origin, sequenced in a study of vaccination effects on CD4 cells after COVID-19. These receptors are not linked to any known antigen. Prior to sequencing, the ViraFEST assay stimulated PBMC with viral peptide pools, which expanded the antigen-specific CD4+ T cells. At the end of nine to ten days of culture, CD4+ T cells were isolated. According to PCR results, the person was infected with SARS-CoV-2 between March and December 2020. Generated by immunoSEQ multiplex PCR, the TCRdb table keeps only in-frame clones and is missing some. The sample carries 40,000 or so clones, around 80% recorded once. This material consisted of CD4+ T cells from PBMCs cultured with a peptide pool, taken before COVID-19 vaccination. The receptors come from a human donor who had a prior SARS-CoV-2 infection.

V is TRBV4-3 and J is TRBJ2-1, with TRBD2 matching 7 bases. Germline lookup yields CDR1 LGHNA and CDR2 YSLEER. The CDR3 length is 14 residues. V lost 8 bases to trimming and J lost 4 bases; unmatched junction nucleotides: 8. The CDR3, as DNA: TGCGCCAGCGCAGAGCGGGACCAATACAATGAGCAGTTCTTC. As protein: CASAERDQYNEQFF.

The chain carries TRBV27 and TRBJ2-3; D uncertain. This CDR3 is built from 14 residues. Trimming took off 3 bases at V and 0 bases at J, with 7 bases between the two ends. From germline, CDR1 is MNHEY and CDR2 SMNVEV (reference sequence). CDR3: CASSFSLSTDTQYF. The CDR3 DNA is TGTGCCAGCAGTTTTTCGCTAAGCACAGATACGCAGTATTTT.

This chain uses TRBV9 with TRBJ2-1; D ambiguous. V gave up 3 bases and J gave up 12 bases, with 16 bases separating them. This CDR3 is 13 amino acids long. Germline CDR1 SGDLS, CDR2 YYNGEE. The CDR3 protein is CASSASSSERQFF. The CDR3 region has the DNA TGTGCCAGCAGCGCCTCATCTAGTGAACGGCAGTTCTTC.